This T cell receptor beta chain was sequenced in a study of T cell repertoires in cytomegalovirus infection. There are 12 residues in the CDR3. The germline V and J ends were trimmed by 7 bases and 4 bases, with 7 bases remaining between them. Looked up from germline, CDR1 is MNHNS and CDR2 is SASEGT. Note on this clonotype: What it binds is unknown.

One entry per CDR3 protein, called by TCRdb with MiXCR from the reads. This sample has approximately 220,000 distinct CDR3 sequences; approximately 40% occur once, and the top ten carry 55% to 70%. The input for sequencing was CD8+ T cells from cultured PBMCs, taken from culture after CMV antigen stimulation. The source of this sequence is a human donor in good health (CMV status not recorded). Some clones in this sample may be carry-over from other donors' samples. The chain recombines TRBV6-1 with TRBJ2-2; D not resolved. Written as DNA, the CDR3 is TGTGCCAGCACCTCAGGCACCGGGGAGCTGTTTTTT. Protein product: CASTSGTGELFF.